Reported below is one T cell receptor beta chain. Repertoires were generated with immunoSEQ multiplex PCR, while TCRdb's copy carries only in-frame clones and drops some. Among under 85,000 clones, more than 70% were seen once, and the ten largest hold about 42%. CDR3 length equals 13 residues. In germline, CDR1 is MNHEY, CDR2 SMNVEV (reference sequence). J was trimmed by 4 bases and V by 6 bases; bases with no gene match: 4. This specimen comes from a study of blood T cell repertoires in COVID-19. Across the study: Nucleic acid was either cDNA or gDNA, and it came from T cells, B-cell-depleted T cells, or PBMCs.

The genes are TRBV27 and TRBJ2-5, with 8 bases aligning to TRBD1. The sequence came from a man older than 75 with active or convalescent COVID-19. The source material was peripheral blood. The CDR3 reads CASRETGGETQYF. As DNA, the CDR3 is TGTGCCAGCAGGGAAACAGGGGGAGAGACCCAGTACTTC.